This T cell receptor (beta chain) derives from a study of follicular helper T cells after annual influenza vaccination. Study summary: Some donors were sampled over the 2013-2014, 2014-2015 and 2015-2016 vaccinations.

The method was immunoSEQ multiplex PCR; TCRdb's version includes in-frame clones alone and lacks a portion of them. The table has approximately 9,000 clones, roughly 80% seen once. The CDR3 is 15 amino acids. V lost 5 bases to trimming and J lost 4 bases; unmatched junction nucleotides: 9. Germline CDR1 reads SGHTA; CDR2 reads FQGNSA. Time point: 2014-2015 season, 7 days after vaccination. Study conclusions and caveats: ICOS-CD38- cTfh most often held earlier Day 7 ICOS+CD38+ clones. Each annual vaccination recalled recurring oligoclonal ICOS+CD38+ cTfh clonotypes.

With regard to this clone: No antigen is known for it.

This chain links TRBV7-2 with TRBJ2-3, with 7 nucleotides matching TRBD2. This sequence was found in an adult who received the influenza vaccine. This material consisted of CXCR5+ CD38- circulating T follicular helper cells from blood, taken 7 days after influenza vaccination. Sample subset: circulating Tfh, non-naive CD4+CXCR5+PD-1+ (ICOS+CD38+ or ICOS-CD38-). The CDR3 DNA reads TGTGCCAGCAGCCCCCAGCGGGGAAGTGCAGATACGCAGTATTTT. Protein sequence: CASSPQRGSADTQYF.